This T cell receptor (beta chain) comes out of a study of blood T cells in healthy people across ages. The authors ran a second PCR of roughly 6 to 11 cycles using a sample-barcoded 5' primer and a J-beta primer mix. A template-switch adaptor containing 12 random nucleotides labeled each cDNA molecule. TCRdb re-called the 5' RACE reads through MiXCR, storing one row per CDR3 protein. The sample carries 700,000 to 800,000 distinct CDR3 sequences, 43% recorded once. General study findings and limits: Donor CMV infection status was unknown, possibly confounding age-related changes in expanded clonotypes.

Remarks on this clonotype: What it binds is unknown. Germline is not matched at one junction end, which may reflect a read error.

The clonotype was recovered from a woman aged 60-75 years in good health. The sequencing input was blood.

The CDR3 loop is CATGDTGTENNEQFF. The CDR3 bases are TGTGCCACCGGTGATACCGGGACGGAGAACAATGAGCAGTTCTTC. The chain is built from TRBV24-1 and TRBJ2-1; D assignment may be TRBD1 or TRBD2 (5 bases each). The CDR3 contains 15 residues. Germline loops: CDR1 KGHDR, CDR2 SFDVKD.